The sequence of this T cell receptor (beta chain) was determined in a study of T cells in Graves' hyperthyroidism and ophthalmopathy. Trimming cost V 3 bases and J 6 bases; bases outside gene matches: 2. Germline loops: CDR1 SGHAT, CDR2 FQNNGV. The CDR3 is 15 residues long. This clonotype was seen many times. Amplified regions were TCR beta CDR3 sequences from RNA transcripts. With the HTBI primer set, the TCR CDR3 went through a first round of RT-PCR. MiXCR was run by TCRdb on the multiplex PCR reads, yielding one entry per CDR3 protein. The sample has about 110,000 distinct CDR3 sequences, roughly 15% seen once. Patients having uncontrolled infection, another autoimmune disease, pregnancy or lactation were not included.

The source material was blood. This chain links TRBV11-2 with TRBJ2-2, with TRBD2 matching 12 bases. This TCR was recovered from a woman between 45 and 65 years old with Graves' hyperthyroidism. The CDR3 sequence: CASSLTSGSPGELFF. The CDR3 coding sequence is TGTGCCAGCAGCTTGACTAGCGGGAGCCCCGGGGAGCTGTTTTTT.